Listed below are T cell receptor beta chains from one sample, sequenced in a study of cytomegalovirus exposure and HLA in healthy donors. Profiling relied on immunoSEQ multiplex PCR, and the TCRdb table lists in-frame clones only, not all of them. The table has over 100,000 clones, more than 70% seen once. Sequenced input: PBMCs. Receptors were obtained from a male donor in good health and CMV-seropositive. Each CDR3 is given with its conserved first and last residue.

TRBV11-3	TRBJ2-1	CASSGTGADNEQFF
TRBV6-6	TRBJ1-5	CATKLRGPSNQPQHF
TRBV28	TRBJ2-7	CASSSGIYEQYF
TRBV4-3	TRBJ2-5	CASSQVRQAESQYF
TRBV10-3	TRBJ2-3	CAISDLAGGRTDTQYF
TRBV6-5	TRBJ1-5	CASSFGLEGNQPQHF
TRBV4-3	TRBJ2-3	CASSQERGRGTDTQYF
TRBV7-8	TRBJ2-1	CASSRSNLENEQFF
TRBV10-3	TRBJ2-3	CAISEFSTTDTQYF
TRBV29-1	TRBJ1-3	CSVDAGGNTIYF
TRBV6-5	TRBJ1-4	CATRKLRSTNEKLFF
TRBV7-6	NA	CASSLTGTSGGYEQYF